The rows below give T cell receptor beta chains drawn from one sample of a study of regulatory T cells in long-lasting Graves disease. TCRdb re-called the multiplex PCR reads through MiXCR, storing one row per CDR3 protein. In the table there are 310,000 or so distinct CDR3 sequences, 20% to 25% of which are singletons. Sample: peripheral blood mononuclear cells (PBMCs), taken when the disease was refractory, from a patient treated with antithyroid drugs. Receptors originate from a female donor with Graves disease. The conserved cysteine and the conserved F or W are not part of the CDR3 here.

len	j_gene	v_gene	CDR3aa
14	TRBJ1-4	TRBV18	ASSPMQAQSNEKLF
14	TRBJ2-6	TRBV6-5	ASSYSWASGANVLT
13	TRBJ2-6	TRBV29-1	SVTGYGSGANVLT
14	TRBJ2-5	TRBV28	ASSFQREQYQETQY
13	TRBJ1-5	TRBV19	ASSIGGYSNQPQH
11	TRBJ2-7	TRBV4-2	ASGGTDAYEQY
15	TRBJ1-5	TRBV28	ASSLGIGGKADQPQH
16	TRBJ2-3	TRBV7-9	ASSSRRASGRLTDTQY
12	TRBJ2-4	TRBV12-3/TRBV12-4	ASSTEGAKNIQY
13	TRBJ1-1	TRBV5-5	ASRSRRDSNTEAF